What follows are 17 T cell receptor beta chains derived from one specimen sequenced in a study of blood T cells in healthy people across ages. The authors ran a second PCR of roughly 6 to 12 cycles using a sample-barcoded 5' primer and a J-beta primer mix. A single record per CDR3 protein comes from TCRdb applying MiXCR to the 5' RACE reads. Of around 970,000 distinct CDR3 sequences listed, roughly 47% are singletons. Sequenced sample: blood. The receptors were gathered from a woman aged 60 to 75 in good health.

This sequence joins TRBV4-2 and TRBJ2-1, with 9 bases aligning to TRBD2. V shed 1 base and J 7 bases; nucleotides not matched to a gene: 11. Germline loops: CDR1 LGHNA, CDR2 YNFKEQ. The CDR3 has 17 amino acids. This CDR3 reads CASSQVQSAAGGNEQFF. In nucleotides, the CDR3 is TGTGCCAGCAGCCAAGTCCAGTCTGCAGCGGGAGGAAATGAGCAGTTCTTC.

The chain is built from TRBV27 and TRBJ2-7; 8 positions agree with TRBD1. Germline assignment: CDR1 MNHEY and CDR2 SMNVEV (reference sequence). The length of the CDR3 is 15 residues. The trim removed 5 bases at V and 3 bases at J, leaving 9 bases unmatched. CDR3 coding DNA: TGTGCCAGCAGTACCTCGCCAGGGGGCCTCTACGAGCAGTACTTC. It encodes CASSTSPGGLYEQYF.

There are a few counts of this clonotype. The CDR3 spells CASSLTSGTPLQETQYF. DNA of the CDR3: TGTGCCAGCAGCCTGACTAGCGGGACACCCCTCCAAGAGACCCAGTACTTC. The chain uses TRBV28 and TRBJ2-5; 11 bases are shared with TRBD2. The CDR3 runs to 17 residues. V gave up 6 bases and J gave up 1 base; unmatched junction bases: 10. In germline, CDR1 is MDHEN, CDR2 SYDVKM. Full variable domain (outside the CDR3, taken from reference TRBV28 and TRBJ2-5): DVKVTQSSRYLVKRTGEKVFLECVQDMDHENMFWYRQDPGLGLRLIYFSYDVKMKEKGDIPEGYSVSREKKERFSLILESASTNQTSMYLCASSLTSGTPLQETQYFGPGTRLLVL.

This clonotype appeared a few times. The chain carries TRBV20-1 and TRBJ2-2, with D possibly being TRBD1 or TRBD2 (5 bases each). CDR1 and CDR2 from the germline V gene are DFQATT and SNEGSKA (reference sequence). The CDR3 runs to 16 residues. The V end was cut by 4 bases, the J end by 5 bases, with 20 bases between. The CDR3 DNA reads TGCAGTGCTAACGATTTCCAGGGAGCAAGGACCGGGGAGCTGTTTTTT. Its protein product is CSANDFQGARTGELFF.

The chain has TRBV6-1 and TRBJ2-5; 9 bases map to TRBD2. Trimming at V came to 2 bases and at J to 1 base, leaving 5 bases not matched to a gene. Germline V gene sequence: CDR1 MNHNS, CDR2 SASEGT. The CDR3 consists of 16 residues. For the CDR3, the DNA is TGTGCCAGCAGTGAATTCCTAGCGGGACCCCAAGAGACCCAGTACTTC. It translates to CASSEFLAGPQETQYF.

In DNA, the CDR3 is TGCGCCAGCAGCGCGTACAGGGGGGAAGGCTACGAGCAGTACTTC. As protein: CASSAYRGEGYEQYF. V and J are TRBV5-1 and TRBJ2-5; 8 nucleotides line up with TRBD1. The DNA end favors TRBJ2-7, so the J call may be wrong. The germline gives CDR1 SGHRS, CDR2 YFSETQ. The CDR3 is made up of 15 amino acids.

Worth noting for this clonotype: With a much larger clone just one base away, this may be a read error. The J gene is TRBJ2-1, the V gene TRBV4-3, with D tentatively TRBD2 (6 bases). The V gene's germline CDR1 is LGHNA and CDR2 YSLEER. The CDR3 loop spans 17 amino acids. V lost 3 bases to trimming and J lost 6 bases, with 21 bases between them. The CDR3 nucleotides read TGCGCCAGCAGCCAGGGTAGCAGGAGGGCCCTCGTCAATGAGCAGTTCTTC. Amino acid sequence: CASSQGSRRALVNEQFF.

The chain combines TRBV18 with TRBJ2-1, with TRBD2 identical over 12 bases. Looked up from germline, CDR1 is KGHSH and CDR2 is LQKENI. CDR3 length equals 17 residues. V lost 3 bases to trimming and J lost 7 bases; unmatched junction nucleotides: 10. The CDR3 nucleotides are TGTGCCAGCTCACCTCTCCTGACTAGCGGGAGAGGGAATGAGCAGTTCTTC. Its translation: CASSPLLTSGRGNEQFF.

This clonotype was found a few times. V and J are TRBV20-1 and TRBJ2-7; 11 bases match TRBD2. The CDR3 spans 13 residues. V dropped 7 bases and J dropped 3; count of bases not matched to a gene: 5. Germline V lookup: CDR1 DFQATT, CDR2 SNEGSKA (reference sequence). CDR3 nucleotide sequence: TGCAGTGTAACGGGACTAGCGGACTACGAGCAGTACTTC. Translation: CSVTGLADYEQYF.

This clonotype has just one count. The chain has TRBV20-1 and TRBJ1-1, with 8 bases matching TRBD1. With V trimmed by 2 bases and J by 5 bases, 7 bases remained unmatched. CDR1 and CDR2 from the germline V gene are DFQATT and SNEGSKA (reference sequence). The CDR3 sequence is 14 residues long. The CDR3 loop is CSARKRQGRTEAFF. The DNA of the CDR3 is TGCAGTGCTAGAAAGAGACAGGGGAGAACTGAAGCTTTCTTT.

The rearrangement links TRBV5-1 to TRBJ2-5; 7 positions agree with TRBD1. This CDR3 has 13 amino acids. Germline CDR1 is SGHRS and CDR2 is YFSETQ. The V gene end was trimmed by 7 bases and the J gene end by 3 bases; junction bases not matched to a gene: 6. The CDR3 DNA follows: TGCGCCAGCGCCCGACAGGGAGAAGAGACCCAGTACTTC. It translates to CASARQGEETQYF.

This chain links TRBV5-1 with TRBJ2-1; tentative D call: TRBD2 (5 bases). Trimming took 1 base from V and 6 from J, leaving 14 bases between them. Germline loops: CDR1 SGHRS, CDR2 YFSETQ. The CDR3 has 15 amino acids. The CDR3: CASSLIRGFGNEQFF. The DNA for the CDR3 is TGCGCCAGCAGCTTGATACGGGGATTTGGCAATGAGCAGTTCTTC.

V and J are TRBV4-3 and TRBJ2-2; 7 nucleotides align to TRBD1. The V and J ends lost 3 bases and 3 bases, in that order; junction bases with no gene match: 4. The CDR3 totals 15 residues. Germline loops: CDR1 LGHNA, CDR2 YSLEER. The CDR3 sequence: CASSQGTADTGELFF. In nucleotides, the CDR3 is TGCGCCAGCAGCCAGGGGACAGCGGACACCGGGGAGCTGTTTTTT.

This clonotype was seen more than once but under ten times. The chain joins TRBV28 to TRBJ2-7; D unresolved. The germline V gene encodes CDR1 MDHEN and CDR2 SYDVKM. Trimming cost V 5 bases and J 0 bases, with 11 bases left between them. There are 14 residues in the CDR3. The CDR3 sequence: CASSDTSPSYEQYF. CDR3 nucleotide sequence: TGTGCCAGCAGTGACACCTCTCCCTCCTACGAGCAGTACTTC. The full variable domain, its missing parts supplied by reference TRBV28 and TRBJ2-7, is DVKVTQSSRYLVKRTGEKVFLECVQDMDHENMFWYRQDPGLGLRLIYFSYDVKMKEKGDIPEGYSVSREKKERFSLILESASTNQTSMYLCASSDTSPSYEQYFGPGTRLTVT.

This clonotype has a handful of counts. This sequence joins TRBV4-2 and TRBJ2-1; TRBD2 agrees at 11 bases. Germline CDR1 is LGHNA and CDR2 is YNFKEQ. With V trimmed by 0 bases and J by 6 bases, 1 base remained unmatched. CDR3 length equals 15 residues. CDR3 sequence: CASSQETSGSNEQFF. In DNA form, the CDR3 reads TGTGCCAGCAGCCAAGAAACTAGCGGGAGCAATGAGCAGTTCTTC.

This clonotype was observed many times. V usage is TRBV4-2 and J usage is TRBJ2-5, with 10 bases fitting TRBD1. V shed 0 bases, J shed 9 bases, and the junction held 7 bases outside the gene matches. This CDR3 region has 15 residues. CDR1 is LGHNA and CDR2 is YNFKEQ in the germline V gene. The CDR3 nucleotides read TGTGCCAGCAGCCAAGATTGGGGACAGGGGATGGCCCAGTACTTC. Translating it yields CASSQDWGQGMAQYF.

J is TRBJ1-2 and V is TRBV10-3; 10 bases fit TRBD1. The V segment lost 2 bases and the J segment 13 bases; nucleotides outside the gene matches: 10. Looked up from germline, CDR1 is ENHRY and CDR2 is SYGVKD. This CDR3 region has 14 residues. CDR3 sequence (DNA): TGTGCCATCAGTGAGAGGGACAGGGGATTACAGCTCACCTTC. This encodes CAISERDRGLQLTF.